This T cell receptor beta chain was profiled in a study of blood T cell repertoires in COVID-19. Study context: Sample material is recorded as cDNA or gDNA derived from T cells, B-cell-depleted T cells, or PBMCs.

Sequencing was performed with immunoSEQ multiplex PCR; in TCRdb, only in-frame clones are kept and a portion is missing. The repertoire holds about 410,000 clones, around 89% seen once, with 1.5% to 1.7% in the top ten. Germline V gene sequence: CDR1 SGDLS, CDR2 YYNGEE. This CDR3 region has 15 residues. Trimming at V came to 3 bases and at J to 5 bases, leaving 7 bases not matched to a gene. This sequence was found in a woman aged 40 to 50 with COVID-19, enrolled during active disease. Material: peripheral blood. The chain combines TRBV9 with TRBJ1-1, with TRBD1 matching over 10 bases. The CDR3 bases are TGTGCCAGCAGCGCCCGGACAGGGGGGTATACTGAAGCTTTCTTT. Residues: CASSARTGGYTEAFF.